The 9 T cell receptor beta chains below were found in one sample sequenced in a study of blood T cell repertoires in COVID-19. Only in-frame clones appear in the TCRdb table, and some are missing; sequencing was by immunoSEQ multiplex PCR. The profile shows under 300,000 clones, roughly 77% of them singletons. Input material: peripheral blood. All receptors derive from a woman aged 80 or over with acute or convalescent COVID-19.

This clone was found once. The V call is TRBV5-1, the J call TRBJ2-2, with a tentative D call TRBD2 (5 bases). V was shortened by 6 bases and J by 7 bases, with 13 bases between the two germline ends. Germline-derived CDR1 and CDR2 are SGHRS and YFSETQ. CDR3 length equals 13 residues. DNA of the CDR3: TGCGCCAGCACCCGGACGGGGATCGGGGAGCTGTTTTTT. Translating gives CASTRTGIGELFF.

The rearrangement uses TRBV7-2 and TRBJ2-7; a possible D gene is TRBD1 (6 bases). The V gene lost 5 bases and the J gene lost 9 bases, with 14 bases spanning the gap. The CDR3 contains 12 residues. Germline V gives CDR1 SGHTA, CDR2 FQGNSA. In DNA, the CDR3 is TGTGCCAGCAGCGCTACAGGGAAGGGGCAGTACTTC. This encodes CASSATGKGQYF.

The J gene is TRBJ1-2, the V gene TRBV27; the D gene is possibly TRBD1 (5 bases). The CDR3 sequence is 15 residues long. Between the trimmed V and J ends, which lost 0 bases and 4 bases, there was a span of 12 bases. Looked up from germline, CDR1 is MNHEY and CDR2 is SMNVEV (reference sequence). The CDR3 spells CASSLSGIQGYGYTF. In DNA, the CDR3 is TGTGCCAGCAGTTTATCGGGAATCCAGGGCTATGGCTACACCTTC.

This chain joins TRBV12-3 or TRBV12-4 and TRBJ1-5, with a tentative D call TRBD1 (6 bases). V was clipped by 3 bases and J by 6 bases, with 9 bases between them. The CDR3 contains 13 residues. CDR3 sequence (DNA): TGTGCCAGCAGTTTGGGGGCGATTCAGCCCCAGCATTTT. Protein: CASSLGAIQPQHF.

V usage is TRBV3-1 (or the pseudogene TRBV3-2) and J usage is TRBJ2-1, with a tentative D call TRBD1 (6 bases). Germline V CDR1 and CDR2: LGHDT, YNNKEL (reference sequence). V lost 0 bases and J lost 7, with 16 bases in between. The CDR3 is made up of 16 amino acids. CDR3 region: CASSQDGGGTGNEQFF. The CDR3 DNA is TGTGCCAGCAGCCAAGATGGGGGCGGAACGGGGAATGAGCAGTTCTTC.

The rearrangement links TRBV12-5 to TRBJ1-1, with D perhaps TRBD1 (6 bases). Germline-derived CDR1 and CDR2 are LGHNT and FRNRAP. The CDR3 has 16 residues. V was pared by 0 bases and J by 4 bases, with 15 bases between. CDR3 residues: CASGLVAGVTVTEAFF. The CDR3, as DNA: TGTGCTAGTGGTTTGGTGGCAGGGGTGACGGTCACTGAAGCTTTCTTT.

V and J are TRBV7-9 and TRBJ1-6; D is undetermined. This CDR3 comprises 16 residues. CDR1 SEHNR and CDR2 FQNEAQ come from the germline V gene (reference sequence). The germline V and J ends were trimmed by 3 bases and 0 bases, with 9 bases remaining between them. CDR3 nucleotides: TGTGCCAGCAGCTTCCAGGTCTACTCCTATAATTCACCCCTCCACTTT. Protein product: CASSFQVYSYNSPLHF.

The chain has TRBV3-1 (or the pseudogene TRBV3-2) and TRBJ2-3; tentative D call: TRBD1 (5 bases). This CDR3 has 16 residues. Per germline, CDR1 LGHDT and CDR2 YNNKEL (reference sequence). Trimming shortened V by 2 bases and J by 0 bases, and 12 bases separated the two germline ends. CDR3 bases: TGTGCCAGCAGCCAAACAGGAGCCTCTAGCACAGATACGCAGTATTTT. Encoded protein: CASSQTGASSTDTQYF.

The rearrangement joins TRBV25-1 to TRBJ1-2, with 7 bases aligning to TRBD1. V was pared by 1 base and J by 7 bases, with 0 bases of the junction left unmatched. Germline CDR1 is MGHDK and CDR2 is SYGVNS. The CDR3 has 12 residues. CDR3 sequence reads: CASSEWDSGYTF. The CDR3 coding sequence is TGTGCCAGCAGTGAATGGGACAGTGGCTACACCTTC.